Below, 32 T cell receptor beta chains from the same sample are listed, as sequenced in a study of blood T cell repertoires in COVID-19. Assay: immunoSEQ multiplex PCR; the TCRdb copy retains only in-frame clones and omits some. The sample holds 200,000 to 250,000 clones, approximately 88% seen once. The specimen sequenced was PBMCs or T cells enriched from blood (not recorded which). These receptors were obtained from a woman aged 25 to 39 who had been exposed to COVID-19.

The chain employs TRBV18 and TRBJ2-7; TRBD1 matches at 7 bases. Germline CDR1 KGHSH, CDR2 LQKENI. The CDR3 is 15 amino acids. V gave up 1 base and J gave up 2 bases; unmatched junction bases: 5. CDR3 sequence: CASSPRDRDTYEQYF. CDR3 bases: TGTGCCAGCTCACCACGCGACAGGGACACCTACGAGCAGTACTTC.

This rearrangement joins TRBV30 to TRBJ1-4; the match to TRBD1 covers 9 bases. The CDR3 loop spans 14 amino acids. With 4 bases clipped from V and 6 bases from J, the junction kept 6 bases outside the gene matches. Germline CDR1 and CDR2: GTSNPN and SVGIG (reference sequence). The DNA for the CDR3 is TGTGCCTGGAAGACCGGGACAGGGTATGAAAAACTGTTTTTT. Its protein is CAWKTGTGYEKLFF.

The rearrangement joins TRBV5-1 to TRBJ1-1; no clear D. Germline CDR1 and CDR2: SGHRS and YFSETQ. V was shortened by 0 bases and J by 6 bases, with 12 bases between the two germline ends. The CDR3 is 14 amino acids. The CDR3 here is CASSLAGDSAEAFF. The CDR3 region has the DNA TGCGCCAGCAGCTTGGCCGGCGACTCAGCTGAAGCTTTCTTT.

This clone has just one count. The chain combines TRBV30 with TRBJ1-5; possible D gene TRBD1, 6 bases. Trimming took off 0 bases at V and 8 bases at J, with 17 bases between the two ends. This CDR3 contains 15 residues. Germline lookup yields CDR1 GTSNPN and CDR2 SVGIG (reference sequence). The CDR3 region is CAWSVLGGRMEPQHF. The CDR3 region has the DNA TGTGCCTGGAGTGTACTTGGGGGCCGAATGGAGCCCCAGCATTTT. Together with reference TRBV30 and TRBJ1-5, the CDR3 gives the full variable domain: SQTIHQWPATLVQPVGSPLSLECTVEGTSNPNLYWYRQAAGRGLQLLFYSVGIGQISSEVPQNLSASRPQDRQFILSSKKLLLSDSGFYLCAWSVLGGRMEPQHFGDGTRLSIL.

The chain uses TRBV5-4 and TRBJ2-7; D possibly corresponds to TRBD2 (5 bases). Trimming shortened V by 4 bases and J by 4 bases, and 15 bases separated the two germline ends. The CDR3 extends over 14 amino acids. CDR1 is SGHNT and CDR2 is YYREEE in the germline V gene (reference sequence). The CDR3 bases are TGTGCCAGCAGCCTGAACCCAGCGGTATACGAGCAGTACTTC. It is translated as CASSLNPAVYEQYF.

This clone occurred once. The genes are TRBV6-5 and TRBJ2-1; TRBD2 is a possible D gene (5 bases). The CDR3 is 15 amino acids. Trimming cost V 0 bases and J 8 bases, with 14 bases left between them. Germline loops: CDR1 MNHEY, CDR2 SVGAGI. In DNA form, the CDR3 reads TGTGCCAGCAGTTACTCGGGGAGAAGGTGGGATGAGCAGTTCTTC. Translating gives CASSYSGRRWDEQFF.

V is TRBV18 and J is TRBJ1-6; maybe TRBD1 (5 bases). With 2 bases removed from V and 7 bases from J, the gap between germline ends came to 15 bases. Looked up from germline, CDR1 is KGHSH and CDR2 is LQKENI. The CDR3 covers 16 residues. The CDR3 bases are TGTGCCAGCTCACCAGGGTCTAGGGGCGAGAATTCACCCCTCCACTTT. As protein: CASSPGSRGENSPLHF.

The V call is TRBV5-6, the J call TRBJ2-1, with D perhaps matching TRBD1 (6 bases). The CDR3 length is 14 residues. V lost 3 bases and J lost 7, with 14 bases in between. The germline V gene encodes CDR1 SGHDT and CDR2 YYEEEE. The CDR3 loop is CASSSLAGENEQFF. The CDR3 DNA is TGTGCCAGCAGCTCCCTGGCAGGGGAGAATGAGCAGTTCTTC.

This sequence joins TRBV13 and TRBJ2-7, with 13 nucleotides matching TRBD2. Per the germline V gene, CDR1 is PRHDT and CDR2 is FYEKMQ (reference sequence). The CDR3 is made up of 17 amino acids. V shed 2 bases, J shed 2 bases, and the junction held 6 bases outside the gene matches. The CDR3 is CASSLLLAGGGTYEQYF. CDR3 coding DNA: TGTGCCAGCAGCTTACTACTAGCGGGAGGGGGAACCTACGAGCAGTACTTC. Using reference TRBV13 and TRBJ2-7 for the parts outside the CDR3, the full variable domain is AAGVIQSPRHLIKEKRETATLKCYPIPRHDTVYWYQQGPGQDPQFLISFYEKMQSDKGSIPDRFSAQQFSDYHSELNMSSLELGDSALYFCASSLLLAGGGTYEQYFGPGTRLTVT.

The CDR3 coding sequence is TGTGCCAGCAGTTACTCGACAGTAGGAAACACCATATATTTT. Its protein product is CASSYSTVGNTIYF. This chain connects TRBV6-5 to TRBJ1-3, with D possibly being TRBD1 (5 bases). The germline V gene has CDR1 MNHEY and CDR2 SVGAGI. The CDR3 length is 14 residues. V was shortened by 0 bases and J by 4 bases, with 7 bases between the two germline ends.

The rearrangement joins TRBV28 to TRBJ1-1, with D perhaps matching TRBD1 (6 bases). The CDR3 sequence is 15 residues long. CDR1 is MDHEN and CDR2 is SYDVKM in the germline V gene. V was shortened by 4 bases and J by 4 bases, with 16 bases between the two germline ends. The CDR3 loop is CASSYPRGGPTEAFF. The DNA of the CDR3 is TGTGCCAGCAGTTACCCCAGGGGAGGGCCCACTGAAGCTTTCTTT.

The gene calls are TRBV2 and TRBJ2-7, with 7 bases aligning to TRBD2. Germline-derived CDR1 and CDR2 are SNHLY and FYNNEI. The CDR3 consists of 14 residues. Trimming removed 6 bases from V and 1 base from J; junction bases left unmatched: 6. Written as DNA, the CDR3 is TGTGCCAGCAGGGGGACTACAACATCCTACGAGCAGTACTTC. As protein: CASRGTTTSYEQYF. Drawing the rest from reference TRBV2 and TRBJ2-7, the complete variable domain is EPEVTQTPSHQVTQMGQEVILRCVPISNHLYFYWYRQILGQKVEFLVSFYNNEISEKSEIFDDQFSVERPDGSNFTLKIRSTKLEDSAMYFCASRGTTTSYEQYFGPGTRLTVT.

The chain links TRBV3-1 (or the pseudogene TRBV3-2) to TRBJ2-6; D unclear. V lost 2 bases to trimming and J lost 0 bases, with 8 bases between them. This CDR3 is 16 amino acids long. Germline values: CDR1 LGHDT, CDR2 YNNKEL (reference sequence). CDR3 nucleotides: TGTGCCAGCAGCCAATCGTCCCTCTCTGGGGCCAACGTCCTGACTTTC. It is translated as CASSQSSLSGANVLTF.

V and J are TRBV18 and TRBJ2-7, with 7 bases aligning to TRBD1. J lost 3 bases, V lost 4 bases, and 6 bases had no gene match. The CDR3 contains 14 residues. Germline V gene sequence: CDR1 KGHSH, CDR2 LQKENI. CDR3 sequence: CASSRFDRDYEQYF. The CDR3 DNA reads TGTGCCAGCTCACGATTCGACAGGGACTACGAGCAGTACTTC. The whole variable domain, filled in from reference TRBV18 and TRBJ2-7, reads NAGVMQNPRHLVRRRGQEARLRCSPMKGHSHVYWYRQLPEEGLKFMVYLQKENIIDESGMPKERFSAEFPKEGPSILRIQQVVRGDSAAYFCASSRFDRDYEQYFGPGTRLTVT.

This clone was recorded once. The chain recombines TRBV5-1 with TRBJ2-7; 12 bases match TRBD2. V was pared by 4 bases and J by 4 bases, with 6 bases of the junction left unmatched. The germline gives CDR1 SGHRS, CDR2 YFSETQ. This CDR3 spans 15 amino acids. The CDR3 sequence is CASSDRTSGNYEQYF. The CDR3, as DNA: TGCGCCAGCAGCGACCGGACTAGCGGGAATTACGAGCAGTACTTC.

The chain employs TRBV6-5 and TRBJ1-2, with 9 nucleotides matching TRBD1. J was trimmed by 5 bases and V by 6 bases; bases with no gene match: 7. The CDR3 has 14 amino acids. Per the germline V gene, CDR1 is MNHEY and CDR2 is SVGAGI. CDR3 coding DNA: TGTGCCAGCAGGGGGACAGGGAGGGAGTATGGCTACACCTTC. Translated: CASRGTGREYGYTF.

This clone turned up a few times. The chain joins TRBV6-5 to TRBJ2-7; 7 positions match TRBD2. The CDR3 totals 15 residues. CDR1 MNHEY and CDR2 SVGAGI come from the germline V gene. V shed 2 bases and J 6 bases; nucleotides not matched to a gene: 10. CDR3 loop: CASSYATSLVSEQYF. The CDR3 nucleotides are TGTGCCAGCAGTTACGCGACTAGCCTAGTATCCGAGCAGTACTTC.

The rearrangement links TRBV3-1 (or the pseudogene TRBV3-2) to TRBJ2-1, with TRBD2 matching over 14 bases. Germline loops: CDR1 LGHDT, CDR2 YNNKEL (reference sequence). V was pared by 1 base and J by 8 bases, with 4 bases of the junction left unmatched. There are 16 residues in the CDR3. CDR3 coding DNA: TGTGCCAGCAGCCAAGTTCGGGGACTAGCGGGAGATGAGCAGTTCTTC. This encodes CASSQVRGLAGDEQFF.

The V call is TRBV5-6, the J call TRBJ1-5, with 7 nucleotides matching TRBD1. The germline CDR1 and CDR2 sequences are SGHDT and YYEEEE. The CDR3 length is 15 residues. The ends lost 5 bases at V and 0 bases at J; junction bases unmatched: 5. CDR3 region: CASSLGQVSNQPQHF. CDR3 nucleotide sequence: TGTGCCAGCAGTCTCGGACAGGTTAGCAATCAGCCCCAGCATTTT.

The V call is TRBV25-1, the J call TRBJ2-1; 11 bases are a match to TRBD1. Trimming cost V 4 bases and J 7 bases; bases outside gene matches: 9. The CDR3 extends over 16 amino acids. In germline, CDR1 is MGHDK, CDR2 SYGVNS. This CDR3 reads CASSAPPGQGVNEQFF. CDR3 nucleotide sequence: TGTGCCAGCAGTGCCCCCCCGGGACAGGGGGTAAATGAGCAGTTCTTC.

The chain is built from TRBV4-1 and TRBJ2-2; possibly TRBD2 for D (6 bases). V was pared by 0 bases and J by 6 bases, with 11 bases between. CDR3 length: 15 amino acids. The germline V gene has CDR1 MGHRA and CDR2 YSYEKL. DNA of the CDR3: TGCGCCAGCAGCCAAGAGGAGGGCGGCGCCGGGGAGCTGTTTTTT. Protein: CASSQEEGGAGELFF.

The V and J genes are TRBV10-3 and TRBJ1-6, with TRBD1 identical over 9 bases. CDR3 length: 14 residues. Unmatched junction bases numbered 8, after V lost 10 bases and J lost 7 bases. Germline assignment: CDR1 ENHRY and CDR2 SYGVKD. DNA of the CDR3: TGTGCCACCCTACCGGACAGGGGAAATTCACCCCTCCACTTT. Residues: CATLPDRGNSPLHF.

The chain recombines TRBV19 with TRBJ1-5; the match to TRBD1 covers 11 bases. Germline lookup yields CDR1 LNHDA and CDR2 SQIVND (reference sequence). This CDR3 has 15 amino acids. V was clipped by 9 bases and J by 2 bases; unmatched bases: 6. The chain's CDR3 is CASSDRGLGNQPQHF. For the CDR3, the DNA is TGTGCCAGCTCGGACAGGGGGCTTGGCAATCAGCCCCAGCATTTT.

The V gene is TRBV9, the J gene TRBJ2-1; 12 nucleotides line up with TRBD2. The CDR3 contains 18 residues. The V segment lost 3 bases and the J segment 0 bases; nucleotides outside the gene matches: 7. Germline-derived CDR1 and CDR2 are SGDLS and YYNGEE. CDR3 sequence: CASSALAGGPSSYNEQFF. In DNA form, the CDR3 reads TGTGCCAGCAGCGCACTAGCGGGAGGCCCGAGCTCCTACAATGAGCAGTTCTTC.

The CDR3 region is CSASRTGANTEAFF. CDR3 sequence (DNA): TGCAGTGCTAGTAGGACAGGGGCGAACACTGAAGCTTTCTTT. V gene TRBV20-1 combines with J gene TRBJ1-1, with TRBD1 identical over 9 bases. J was trimmed by 1 base and V by 3 bases; bases with no gene match: 3. Germline loops: CDR1 DFQATT, CDR2 SNEGSKA (reference sequence). This CDR3 is built from 14 residues.

This clone was seen only a few times. This chain connects TRBV7-3 to TRBJ2-1; 11 bases fit TRBD2. CDR3 length equals 18 residues. V shed 4 bases, J shed 4 bases, and the junction held 12 bases outside the gene matches. From germline, CDR1 is SGHTA and CDR2 FQGTGA. This CDR3 reads CASSSFPVTSGEYNEQFF. CDR3 bases: TGTGCCAGCAGCTCCTTCCCCGTGACTAGCGGGGAGTACAATGAGCAGTTCTTC.

The chain is built from TRBV10-3 and TRBJ2-3; possibly TRBD2 for D (6 bases). From germline, CDR1 is ENHRY and CDR2 SYGVKD. V lost 2 bases, J lost 10 bases, and 16 bases lay in between. This CDR3 has 14 amino acids. The CDR3 reads CAISEPALTGAQYF. CDR3 nucleotides: TGTGCCATCAGTGAGCCGGCGCTAACGGGAGCGCAGTATTTT.

The chain joins TRBV7-9 to TRBJ2-5; 8 bases are a match to TRBD2. V trimming: 5 bases; J trimming: 2 bases; junction bases outside the gene matches: 7. The V gene's germline CDR1 is SEHNR and CDR2 FQNEAQ (reference sequence). The CDR3 extends over 15 amino acids. CDR3: CASSPRLAPQETQYF. The CDR3 DNA reads as TGTGCCAGCAGCCCCAGACTAGCGCCTCAAGAGACCCAGTACTTC.

The chain employs TRBV9 and TRBJ1-4; TRBD1 matches 8 bases. The CDR3 runs to 14 residues. Looked up from germline, CDR1 is SGDLS and CDR2 is YYNGEE. The V gene end was trimmed by 0 bases and the J gene end by 8 bases; junction bases not matched to a gene: 3. CDR3 nucleotide sequence: TGTGCCAGCAGCGTAGGGACAGGGCGGGAAAAACTGTTTTTT. It specifies CASSVGTGREKLFF.

This chain connects TRBV5-6 to TRBJ2-4; 11 bases map to TRBD2. Germline V gene lookup returns CDR1 SGHDT and CDR2 YYEEEE. With 1 base clipped from V and 9 bases from J, the junction kept 12 bases outside the gene matches. This CDR3 spans 17 amino acids. This CDR3 is CASSLNFDSGRATIQYF. DNA of the CDR3: TGTGCCAGCAGCTTGAACTTCGATAGCGGGAGGGCCACCATTCAGTACTTC. Together with reference TRBV5-6 and TRBJ2-4, the CDR3 gives the full variable domain: DAGVTQSPTHLIKTRGQQVTLRCSPKSGHDTVSWYQQALGQGPQFIFQYYEEEERQRGNFPDRFSGHQFPNYSSELNVNALLLGDSALYLCASSLNFDSGRATIQYFGAGTRLSVL.

The genes are TRBV28 and TRBJ1-5, with 8 bases matching TRBD1. V shed 5 bases, J shed 0 bases, and the junction held 9 bases outside the gene matches. The CDR3 is made up of 17 amino acids. CDR1 and CDR2 (germline): MDHEN, SYDVKM. The CDR3, as DNA: TGTGCCAGCAGTAGACAGGGGTTGAGCGATAGCAATCAGCCCCAGCATTTT. It codes for CASSRQGLSDSNQPQHF.

The table lists this clone with a few counts. The rearrangement links TRBV27 to TRBJ1-5; D possibly corresponds to TRBD1 (6 bases). The CDR3 sequence is 13 residues long. V was trimmed by 6 bases and J by 1 base, leaving 7 bases between them. Germline assignment: CDR1 MNHEY and CDR2 SMNVEV (reference sequence). CDR3 region: CASSTGSNQPQHF. The CDR3 nucleotides read TGTGCCAGCAGCACAGGGAGCAATCAGCCCCAGCATTTT.